Following are 26 T cell receptor beta chains from one sample sequenced in a study of shared clonotypes between healthy human individuals. Using immunoSEQ multiplex PCR, the repertoire was profiled, and TCRdb retains in-frame clones only, with some absent. The profile shows roughly 2.5 million clones, about 92% of them singletons. The sample taken for sequencing was naive CD4+ T cells sorted from blood. Described subset: CD45RA+ positively selected. These receptors were obtained from a young man in good health.

J is TRBJ2-4 and V is TRBV4-3; 11 bases fit TRBD2. V shed 4 bases and J 4 bases; nucleotides not matched to a gene: 9. The germline V gene encodes CDR1 LGHNA and CDR2 YSLEER. This CDR3 is 17 amino acids long. CDR3 bases: TGCGCCAGCAGCCGAGTCGCGGGACTAGCGGAAAAAAACATTCAGTACTTC. Its translation is CASSRVAGLAEKNIQYF.

The CDR3 region is CASSMTGERQPQHF. The CDR3 DNA is TGTGCCAGCAGTATGACAGGGGAAAGGCAGCCCCAGCATTTT. This rearrangement joins TRBV6-1 to TRBJ1-5, with 8 positions matching TRBD1. In germline, CDR1 is MNHNS, CDR2 SASEGT. The junction had 7 bases not matched to a gene; V was cut back by 5 bases and J by 7 bases. The CDR3 has 14 residues.

The gene calls are TRBV7-2 and TRBJ2-1; possibly TRBD2 for D (5 bases). The ends were cut back, 5 bases at V and 3 bases at J, with 8 bases in the middle. This CDR3 region has 13 residues. Per the germline V gene, CDR1 is SGHTA and CDR2 is FQGNSA. The CDR3 DNA sequence: TGTGCCAGCAGCGCCCGGGACTACAATGAGCAGTTCTTC. Protein sequence: CASSARDYNEQFF.

This chain joins TRBV28 and TRBJ2-3; 15 bases are a match to TRBD2. The CDR3 consists of 17 residues. V lost 2 bases, J lost 6 bases, and 6 bases stayed unmatched. Germline assignment: CDR1 MDHEN and CDR2 SYDVKM. CDR3 protein: CASSLGTSGGRIDTQYF. The CDR3 region has the DNA TGTGCCAGCAGTTTAGGGACTAGCGGGGGGAGAATTGATACGCAGTATTTT.

The chain recombines TRBV5-1 with TRBJ2-7; TRBD1 aligns across 7 bases. Germline V gene data show CDR1 as SGHRS and CDR2 as YFSETQ. The CDR3 runs 15 residues. V lost 4 bases, J lost 0 bases, and 7 bases stayed unmatched. The chain's CDR3 is CASSRGTENSYEQYF. The CDR3, as DNA: TGCGCCAGCAGCCGAGGGACAGAAAACTCCTACGAGCAGTACTTC.

The rearrangement links TRBV19 to TRBJ2-2; D uncertain. Trimming removed 4 bases at V and 0 bases at J, with 6 bases between. CDR3 length: 14 residues. Germline CDR1 is LNHDA and CDR2 is SQIVND (reference sequence). The CDR3: CASSRGPNTGELFF. The DNA for the CDR3 is TGTGCCAGTAGTAGGGGTCCGAACACCGGGGAGCTGTTTTTT.

The gene calls are TRBV30 and TRBJ2-5; possibly TRBD2 for D (5 bases). The ends were cut back, 4 bases at V and 5 bases at J, with 11 bases in the middle. Germline V CDR1 and CDR2: GTSNPN, SVGIG (reference sequence). This CDR3 has 12 amino acids. The CDR3 protein is CAWKGETETQYF. The CDR3 DNA is TGTGCCTGGAAGGGAGAAACGGAGACCCAGTACTTC.

The V gene is TRBV2, the J gene TRBJ2-1; D remains unclear. This CDR3 region has 11 residues. In germline, CDR1 is SNHLY, CDR2 FYNNEI. Trimming took 2 bases from V and 15 from J, leaving 11 bases between them. The CDR3 is CASSESQMAFF. The CDR3 nucleotides read TGTGCCAGCAGTGAATCCCAAATGGCGTTCTTC.

V gene TRBV4-2 combines with J gene TRBJ2-1; D remains ambiguous. The germline gives CDR1 LGHNA, CDR2 YNFKEQ. The V end lost 0 bases, the J end lost 4 bases, and 7 bases lay between the germline ends. This CDR3 has 14 residues. CDR3 loop: CASSQESQYNEQFF. As DNA, the CDR3 is TGTGCCAGCAGCCAAGAAAGTCAGTACAATGAGCAGTTCTTC.

Remarks on this clone: The junction does not match germline at one end; this may be a read error. This chain links TRBV7-7 with TRBJ1-1; D not certain. The CDR3 is 13 amino acids. Germline V gives CDR1 SSHAT, CDR2 FNYEAQ (reference sequence). CDR3 loop: CASSSDVNTEAFF. The DNA of the CDR3 is TGTGCTAGCAGCTCGGACGTAAACACTGAAGCTTTCTTT. The full variable domain, in which reference TRBV7-7 and TRBJ1-1 provide the parts outside the CDR3, is GAGVSQSPRYKVTKRGQDVTLRCDPISSHATLYWYQQALGQGPEFLTYFNYEAQPDKSGLPSDRFSAERPEGSISTLTIQRTEQRDSAMYRCASSSDVNTEAFFGQGTRLTVV.

CDR3 protein: CAISAFTGDTEAFF. CDR3 sequence (DNA): TGTGCCATCAGTGCCTTCACAGGGGATACTGAAGCTTTCTTT. V gene TRBV10-3 combines with J gene TRBJ1-1, with 7 nucleotides matching TRBD1. The germline V gene has CDR1 ENHRY and CDR2 SYGVKD. With 4 bases clipped from V and 5 bases from J, the junction kept 7 bases outside the gene matches. The CDR3 runs 14 residues.

The chain has TRBV9 and TRBJ1-1; D is unresolved. V gave up 1 base and J gave up 2 bases, with 9 bases separating them. Germline CDR1 reads SGDLS; CDR2 reads YYNGEE. CDR3 length: 14 residues. CDR3 sequence (DNA): TGTGCCAGCAGCGTAACTCCCATCAACACTGAAGCTTTCTTT. As protein: CASSVTPINTEAFF.

This sequence joins TRBV4-3 and TRBJ1-6; D is perhaps TRBD1 (6 bases). Germline V lookup: CDR1 LGHNA, CDR2 YSLEER. Trimming left V 5 bases short and J 4 bases short, with 9 bases between. CDR3 size: 14 residues. CDR3 sequence reads: CASSAGQYNSPLHF. The CDR3 DNA follows: TGCGCCAGCAGCGCCGGACAGTATAATTCACCCCTCCACTTT.

For the CDR3, the DNA is TGTGCCAGCATTGAGGGCAGGGTGCAAGAGACCCAGTACTTC. Amino acids: CASIEGRVQETQYF. The chain carries TRBV6-6 and TRBJ2-5; the D call may be TRBD1 or TRBD2 (5 bases each). This CDR3 is 14 amino acids long. Germline CDR1 is MNHNY and CDR2 is SVGAGI (reference sequence). The V and J ends lost 7 bases and 2 bases respectively, with 14 bases between them.

The rearrangement links TRBV19 to TRBJ1-2; possible D gene TRBD1, 5 bases. This CDR3 comprises 12 residues. V was clipped by 8 bases and J by 6 bases, with 13 bases between them. Germline CDR1 is LNHDA and CDR2 is SQIVND (reference sequence). In nucleotides, the CDR3 is TGTGCCAGTTGGAAGCAGGGACATGGCTACACCTTC. Protein: CASWKQGHGYTF.

V gene TRBV10-2 combines with J gene TRBJ1-2; TRBD1 matches 8 bases. This CDR3 contains 15 residues. The germline gives CDR1 WSHSY, CDR2 SAAADI. Trimming at V came to 3 bases and at J to 4 bases, leaving 7 bases not matched to a gene. The CDR3 sequence: CASSDVGQGPYGYTF. CDR3 DNA sequence: TGCGCCAGCAGTGATGTTGGACAGGGACCCTATGGCTACACCTTC.

The chain links TRBV10-3 to TRBJ2-1; 10 bases map to TRBD2. The CDR3 sequence is 15 residues long. The V gene's germline CDR1 is ENHRY and CDR2 SYGVKD. After removal of 6 bases from V and 7 bases from J, the junction contained 9 bases not matched to a gene. CDR3 in DNA: TGTGCCATCAGGCCTAGCGGGAGTCCGTTTAATGAGCAGTTCTTC. Translating gives CAIRPSGSPFNEQFF.

The chain uses TRBV6-5 and TRBJ1-2; TRBD1 aligns across 7 bases. Germline-derived CDR1 and CDR2 are MNHEY and SVGAGI. J was trimmed by 6 bases and V by 2 bases; bases with no gene match: 3. The CDR3 spans 13 residues. The CDR3 sequence: CASSYRGRDGYTF. Written as DNA, the CDR3 is TGTGCCAGCAGTTACAGGGGGCGCGATGGCTACACCTTC.

The V and J genes are TRBV5-4 and TRBJ1-1; possible D gene TRBD1, 5 bases. The germline gives CDR1 SGHNT, CDR2 YYREEE (reference sequence). The CDR3 runs to 16 residues. V dropped 4 bases and J dropped 5 bases, with 21 bases sitting between them. The CDR3 region has the DNA TGTGCCAGCAGCCCTACCGGCGGAGGGGCCCTGACTGAAGCTTTCTTT. This gives the protein CASSPTGGGALTEAFF. Full variable domain (rest looked up from reference TRBV5-4 and TRBJ1-1): ETGVTQSPTHLIKTRGQQVTLRCSSQSGHNTVSWYQQALGQGPQFIFQYYREEENGRGNFPPRFSGLQFPNYSSELNVNALELDDSALYLCASSPTGGGALTEAFFGQGTRLTVV.

The chain recombines TRBV6-5 with TRBJ2-7; perhaps D is TRBD1 or TRBD2 (6 bases each). The length of the CDR3 is 15 residues. V lost 4 bases to trimming and J lost 1 base, with 14 bases between them. The germline gives CDR1 MNHEY, CDR2 SVGAGI. The CDR3 coding sequence is TGTGCCAGCAGTTCCCCCTCGGGGGCTTCCTACGAGCAGTACTTC. As protein: CASSSPSGASYEQYF.

This clone is a singleton in its sample. A much bigger clone sits one base away, suggesting this may be a read error. This CDR3 is also generated by other DNA sequences in the sample. The rearrangement uses TRBV5-5 and TRBJ1-1, with a tentative D call TRBD1 (5 bases). The V end was cut by 0 bases, the J end by 4 bases, with 7 bases between. Germline CDR1 and CDR2: SGHKS and YYEKEE (reference sequence). The CDR3 loop spans 13 amino acids. The CDR3 sequence is CASSLAGTTEAFF. The CDR3 bases are TGTGCCAGCAGCTTGGCAGGGACCACTGAAGCTTTCTTT.

The CDR3 region has the DNA TGTGCCAGCAGTTTATTTCCCCTAAGATCTGCAACTAATGAAAAACTGTTTTTT. Amino acid sequence: CASSLFPLRSATNEKLFF. The chain couples TRBV28 to TRBJ1-4; D remains unclear. V was cut by 1 base and J by 0 bases, with 15 bases left in between. The CDR3 covers 18 residues. CDR1 is MDHEN and CDR2 is SYDVKM in the germline V gene.

CDR3 nucleotides: TGCGCCAGCAGCTTAAGGGGTGGACAGGGGATCGAGCAGTACTTC. It is translated as CASSLRGGQGIEQYF. The rearrangement links TRBV5-1 to TRBJ2-7; the match to TRBD1 covers 9 bases. The V gene end was trimmed by 2 bases and the J gene end by 6 bases; junction bases not matched to a gene: 9. Germline V lookup: CDR1 SGHRS, CDR2 YFSETQ. This CDR3 has 15 amino acids.

This chain uses TRBV5-1 with TRBJ1-6; 9 bases map to TRBD1. In germline, CDR1 is SGHRS, CDR2 YFSETQ. The V segment lost 5 bases and the J segment 10 bases; nucleotides outside the gene matches: 10. The CDR3 has 15 residues. CDR3 in DNA: TGCGCCAGCAGTTCGGGACAGGGAGGTTTGTCACCCCTCCACTTT. Residues: CASSSGQGGLSPLHF.

The chain employs TRBV10-1 and TRBJ2-3; TRBD2 matches at 9 bases. The V gene end was trimmed by 0 bases and the J gene end by 4 bases; junction bases not matched to a gene: 5. Germline lookup yields CDR1 WNHNN and CDR2 SYGVQD (reference sequence). The CDR3 has 16 amino acids. CDR3 in amino acids: CASSESKGLAADTQYF. CDR3 in DNA: TGCGCCAGCAGTGAGTCGAAGGGACTAGCAGCAGATACGCAGTATTTT.

The chain links TRBV15 to TRBJ1-1, with 7 bases fitting TRBD1. The length of the CDR3 is 14 residues. Trimming removed 3 bases from V and 6 bases from J; junction bases left unmatched: 7. Germline CDR1 is LNHNV and CDR2 is YYDKDF (reference sequence). The CDR3 DNA reads as TGTGCCACCAGCAGGGGGGGCACAGGGGCTGAAGCTTTCTTT. Translating it yields CATSRGGTGAEAFF.